Presented here are 22 T cell receptor beta chains from one specimen sequenced in a study of shared clonotypes between healthy human individuals. The data were produced by immunoSEQ multiplex PCR, yet TCRdb's version contains in-frame clones alone and is incomplete. The sample has fewer than 2.5 million clones, over 85% seen once; the top ten hold 0.35% to 0.45%. The sample taken for sequencing was naive CD4+ T cells from PBMCs. Subset described: CD45RA+ positively selected. These TCRs come from a man younger than 35 in good health. Some clones in this sample may be carry-over from other donors' samples.

V and J are TRBV5-1 and TRBJ2-5; 9 bases align to TRBD1. CDR1 SGHRS and CDR2 YFSETQ come from the germline V gene. The V and J ends lost 9 bases and 5 bases, in that order; junction bases with no gene match: 17. The CDR3 consists of 16 residues. As DNA, the CDR3 is TGCGCCACTGTAAAGGATGGGACAGGGAAGGGGGAGACCCAGTACTTC. Translated, it gives CATVKDGTGKGETQYF. Supplemented by reference TRBV5-1 and TRBJ2-5, the full variable domain reads KAGVTQTPRYLIKTRGQQVTLSCSPISGHRSVSWYQQTPGQGLQFLFEYFSETQRNKGNFPGRFSGRQFSNSRSEMNVSTLELGDSALYLCATVKDGTGKGETQYFGPGTRLLVL.

J is TRBJ1-2 and V is TRBV18; D might be TRBD1 (5 bases). Germline values: CDR1 KGHSH, CDR2 LQKENI. The CDR3 has 13 residues. V dropped 4 bases and J dropped 1 base, with 7 bases sitting between them. CDR3 sequence reads: CASSQGLNYGYTF. The DNA of the CDR3 is TGTGCCAGCTCACAGGGGCTTAACTATGGCTACACCTTC.

The chain links TRBV19 to TRBJ2-5, with D unresolved. V lost 4 bases and J lost 4, with 13 bases in between. Germline CDR1 is LNHDA and CDR2 is SQIVND (reference sequence). This CDR3 has 14 residues. The CDR3 sequence: CASSSEGWGETQYF. The CDR3 DNA reads as TGTGCCAGTAGTAGCGAAGGATGGGGAGAGACCCAGTACTTC. Full variable domain (remainder filled in from reference TRBV19 and TRBJ2-5): DGGITQSPKYLFRKEGQNVTLSCEQNLNHDAMYWYRQDPGQGLRLIYYSQIVNDFQKGDIAEGYSVSREKKESFPLTVTSAQKNPTAFYLCASSSEGWGETQYFGPGTRLLVL.

This chain uses TRBV19 with TRBJ1-2; no firm D call. This CDR3 region has 17 residues. V was trimmed by 1 base and J by 6 bases, leaving 21 bases between them. Germline V gives CDR1 LNHDA, CDR2 SQIVND (reference sequence). The CDR3 DNA reads as TGTGCCAGTAGTATAGCCCCACATTTTGCCAGGTCGGATGGCTACACCTTC. Its translation is CASSIAPHFARSDGYTF.

This clone was picked up one time. This sample also contains other DNA sequences that code for the same CDR3. The V and J genes are TRBV5-1 and TRBJ2-5; 8 positions agree with TRBD2. Germline V lookup: CDR1 SGHRS, CDR2 YFSETQ. This CDR3 is built from 13 residues. The J segment lost 5 bases and the V segment lost 1 base, leaving 1 base of the junction unmatched. This CDR3 reads CASSLSGSETQYF. For the CDR3, the DNA is TGCGCCAGCAGCTTGAGCGGGAGTGAGACCCAGTACTTC.

A single count supports this clone. The V gene is TRBV30, the J gene TRBJ2-7, with D perhaps matching TRBD1 or TRBD2 (5 bases each). V lost 5 bases to trimming and J lost 6 bases, with 14 bases between them. The CDR3 loop spans 12 amino acids. Germline V CDR1 and CDR2: GTSNPN, SVGIG (reference sequence). The CDR3, as DNA: TGTGCCTGGCGTCAGGGACCGTCCGAGCAGTACTTC. As protein: CAWRQGPSEQYF.

CDR3 bases: TGTGCCAGCAGCGTAGTAGGAACTGCGGGAGTCGGGGAGCTGTTTTTT. Translated: CASSVVGTAGVGELFF. This sequence joins TRBV9 and TRBJ2-2; 7 bases agree with TRBD2. Germline values: CDR1 SGDLS, CDR2 YYNGEE. The CDR3 is made up of 16 amino acids. V trimming: 0 bases; J trimming: 7 bases; junction bases outside the gene matches: 9.

This clone occurred a few times. The chain is built from TRBV29-1 and TRBJ1-1; D gene unclear. The CDR3 covers 12 residues. Germline V CDR1 and CDR2: SQVTM, ANQGSEA. Here the CDR3 reads CSEVGSGTEAFF. CDR3 in DNA: TGCAGTGAAGTCGGGTCGGGGACTGAAGCTTTCTTT.

V is TRBV28 and J is TRBJ2-7; D is unresolved. The CDR3 is 14 amino acids. Germline CDR1 and CDR2: MDHEN and SYDVKM. V dropped 7 bases and J dropped 0 bases, with 13 bases sitting between them. The CDR3 DNA is TGTGCCAGCAAGAGACTGACGAGCTCCTACGAGCAGTACTTC. It codes for CASKRLTSSYEQYF. The full variable domain, rest sourced from reference TRBV28 and TRBJ2-7, is DVKVTQSSRYLVKRTGEKVFLECVQDMDHENMFWYRQDPGLGLRLIYFSYDVKMKEKGDIPEGYSVSREKKERFSLILESASTNQTSMYLCASKRLTSSYEQYFGPGTRLTVT.

This chain connects TRBV2 to TRBJ1-5, with a weak D call TRBD1 (6 bases). The CDR3 is made up of 15 amino acids. The V gene's germline CDR1 is SNHLY and CDR2 FYNNEI. V lost 4 bases, J lost 2 bases, and 12 bases lay in between. CDR3 nucleotide sequence: TGTGCCAGCAGTGGGGAGGGGGGTGGCAATCAGCCCCAGCATTTT. As protein: CASSGEGGGNQPQHF. The full variable domain, in which reference TRBV2 and TRBJ1-5 provide the parts outside the CDR3, is EPEVTQTPSHQVTQMGQEVILRCVPISNHLYFYWYRQILGQKVEFLVSFYNNEISEKSEIFDDQFSVERPDGSNFTLKIRSTKLEDSAMYFCASSGEGGGNQPQHFGDGTRLSIL.

The chain has TRBV7-3 and TRBJ2-5; 8 bases fit TRBD2. V gave up 5 bases and J gave up 0 bases; unmatched junction bases: 2. This CDR3 contains 14 residues. CDR1 and CDR2 (germline): SGHTA, FQGTGA. In nucleotides, the CDR3 is TGTGCCAGCAGCCGCGGGGGGCACCAAGAGACCCAGTACTTC. Translated: CASSRGGHQETQYF. The full variable domain, rest sourced from reference TRBV7-3 and TRBJ2-5, is GAGVSQTPSNKVTEKGKYVELRCDPISGHTALYWYRQSLGQGPEFLIYFQGTGAADDSGLPNDRFFAVRPEGSVSTLKIQRTERGDSAVYLCASSRGGHQETQYFGPGTRLLVL.

V and J are TRBV10-1 and TRBJ2-1; no clear D gene. The germline V and J ends were trimmed by 6 bases and 4 bases, with 16 bases remaining between them. The CDR3 sequence is 15 residues long. The germline V gene has CDR1 WNHNN and CDR2 SYGVQD (reference sequence). The CDR3 loop is CASRRLSGTYNEQFF. In DNA form, the CDR3 reads TGCGCCAGCAGGAGACTGAGTGGAACATACAATGAGCAGTTCTTC.

The chain couples TRBV6-1 to TRBJ1-5; D unresolved. V was shortened by 6 bases and J by 5 bases, with 14 bases between the two germline ends. The CDR3 runs 14 residues. In germline, CDR1 is MNHNS, CDR2 SASEGT. For the CDR3, the DNA is TGTGCCAGCAGGGTATATACTGGCGATCAGCCCCAGCATTTT. This gives the protein CASRVYTGDQPQHF.

As concerns this clone: The sample holds other DNA sequences that translate to the same CDR3. J is TRBJ2-5 and V is TRBV28; D remains ambiguous. Per germline, CDR1 MDHEN and CDR2 SYDVKM. This CDR3 is built from 12 residues. V was shortened by 1 base and J by 5 bases, with 5 bases between the two germline ends. CDR3 DNA sequence: TGTGCCAGCAGTTTATTCGGGGAGACCCAGTACTTC. Protein: CASSLFGETQYF.

This clone was counted a few times. V usage is TRBV7-9 and J usage is TRBJ1-1; weak D call: TRBD1 (6 bases). The CDR3 totals 14 residues. CDR1 is SEHNR, CDR2 FQNEAQ, per germline (reference sequence). V shed 3 bases and J shed 0 bases, with 8 bases lying between them. CDR3 DNA: TGTGCCAGCAGCTTGGACAGAATGAACACTGAAGCTTTCTTT. Translated: CASSLDRMNTEAFF.

This chain uses TRBV6-6 with TRBJ1-4; 7 nucleotides align to TRBD1. This CDR3 comprises 16 residues. In germline, CDR1 is MNHNY, CDR2 SVGAGI (reference sequence). With 6 bases clipped from V and 4 bases from J, the junction kept 11 bases outside the gene matches. The chain's CDR3 is CASRATTGDLNEKLFF. CDR3 nucleotide sequence: TGTGCCAGCAGGGCAACTACAGGGGACCTTAATGAAAAACTGTTTTTT.

This clone was seen more than once but under ten times. The identical CDR3 is also encoded by other nucleotide sequences in the sample. The CDR3 protein is CASSRAGNYGYTF. The CDR3 DNA reads as TGTGCCAGCAGTAGGGCGGGGAACTATGGCTACACCTTC. The V call is TRBV6-5, the J call TRBJ1-2; no firm D call. V was cut by 5 bases and J by 2 bases, with 9 bases left in between. Germline V gene sequence: CDR1 MNHEY, CDR2 SVGAGI. CDR3 size: 13 residues.

The chain has TRBV10-1 and TRBJ1-2; tentative D call: TRBD1 (6 bases). The CDR3 is 14 residues long. V was shortened by 2 bases and J by 10 bases, with 17 bases between the two germline ends. Germline V gene sequence: CDR1 WNHNN, CDR2 SYGVQD (reference sequence). CDR3 DNA sequence: TGCGCCAGCAGTGAGGGGTTAGGGGGGAGCTTCTACACCTTC. Protein product: CASSEGLGGSFYTF.

This chain links TRBV6-6 with TRBJ2-1; tentative D call: TRBD1 (6 bases). The CDR3 consists of 14 residues. V was clipped by 10 bases and J by 5 bases, with 18 bases between them. CDR1 is MNHNY and CDR2 is SVGAGI in the germline V gene (reference sequence). The CDR3 sequence: CATLGGDVHNEQFF. CDR3 sequence (DNA): TGTGCCACCTTAGGGGGAGACGTCCACAATGAGCAGTTCTTC.

J is TRBJ2-2 and V is TRBV6-5; the D gene is possibly TRBD2 (5 bases). Looked up from germline, CDR1 is MNHEY and CDR2 is SVGAGI. Trimming removed 5 bases from V and 2 bases from J, with 12 bases in between. CDR3 length: 15 amino acids. The CDR3 loop is CASSPRAANTGELFF. The CDR3 DNA reads TGTGCCAGCAGTCCGAGGGCAGCAAACACCGGGGAGCTGTTTTTT.

This sequence joins TRBV18 and TRBJ2-4, with D maybe TRBD2 (6 bases). CDR3 length equals 14 residues. Per germline, CDR1 KGHSH and CDR2 LQKENI. V was cut by 3 bases and J by 7 bases, with 13 bases left in between. CDR3 protein: CASSPPSGENIQYF. CDR3 DNA sequence: TGTGCCAGCTCACCCCCCTCGGGGGAGAACATTCAGTACTTC.

J is TRBJ2-1 and V is TRBV28, with 11 bases that match TRBD1. In germline, CDR1 is MDHEN, CDR2 SYDVKM. Losses at the gene ends were 10 bases for V and 15 bases for J; bases not matched to a gene: 8. The CDR3 is 11 residues long. In nucleotides, the CDR3 is TGTGCCACCCTTGGGACAGGGGGGAGGTTCTTC. It is translated as CATLGTGGRFF.